The present TCR beta chain was sequenced within a study of T cell changes during pregnancy in multiple sclerosis. The protocol was immunoSEQ multiplex PCR, while the TCRdb copy is restricted to in-frame clones and leaves out a portion. The table lists 100,000 to 130,000 clones, 85% to 95% of them singletons. The V gene's germline CDR1 is PRHDT and CDR2 FYEKMQ (reference sequence). The CDR3 is 13 amino acids. V was pared by 5 bases and J by 3 bases, with 11 bases between. The TCR comes from a female donor in good health, enrolled as a control in a pregnancy study. The chain recombines TRBV13 with TRBJ2-7; D is ambiguous. Sample: peripheral blood, taken in the third trimester of pregnancy. The CDR3 DNA is TGTGCCAGCAGCCCCAACACCGTCTACGAGCAGTACTTC. Its translation: CASSPNTVYEQYF.